Below, 32 T cell receptor beta chains from the same sample are listed, as sequenced in a study of blood T cells in healthy people across ages. Then a second PCR, running roughly 6 to 11 cycles, was carried out with a sample-barcoded 5' primer and a J-beta primer mix. Each CDR3 protein is one row after TCRdb ran MiXCR on the 5' RACE reads. The sample records 500,000 to 700,000 distinct CDR3 sequences, roughly 31% being singletons. The sequenced material came from blood. The receptor source for this set is a woman aged 80 or over in good health.

This clonotype was observed once. V usage is TRBV30 and J usage is TRBJ2-5; D might be TRBD2 (5 bases). Germline values: CDR1 GTSNPN, CDR2 SVGIG (reference sequence). V shed 3 bases and J shed 13 bases, with 18 bases lying between them. There are 12 residues in the CDR3. In DNA form, the CDR3 reads TGTGCCTGGAGCGGAGGAGGTGGTCGCAGGTACTTC. Amino acid sequence: CAWSGGGGRRYF.

This clonotype has a count of ten or more. The CDR3 spells CASSSSGTAGDTQYF. In DNA, the CDR3 is TGTGCCAGCAGTTCATCAGGGACGGCAGGGGATACGCAGTATTTT. V is TRBV28 and J is TRBJ2-3, with D possibly called TRBD1 or TRBD2 (5 bases each). Germline CDR1 is MDHEN and CDR2 is SYDVKM. Trimming took off 4 bases at V and 6 bases at J, with 17 bases between the two ends. The length of the CDR3 is 15 residues.

The chain couples TRBV28 to TRBJ1-2; D unclear. The CDR3 is made up of 14 amino acids. Between the trimmed V and J ends, which lost 7 bases and 3 bases, there was a span of 15 bases. Per germline, CDR1 MDHEN and CDR2 SYDVKM. In DNA form, the CDR3 reads TGTGCCAGCACCTCCGGCAGCCACTACTATGGCTACACCTTC. It is translated as CASTSGSHYYGYTF.

This clonotype was recorded many times. The chain recombines TRBV7-2 with TRBJ2-1; D ambiguous. V was cut by 5 bases and J by 10 bases, with 15 bases left in between. The V gene's germline CDR1 is SGHTA and CDR2 FQGNSA. CDR3 length equals 13 residues. DNA for the CDR3: TGTGCCAGCAGCATAAAGTATTCAAGGGAGCAGTTCTTC. It yields the protein CASSIKYSREQFF.

The chain combines TRBV7-3 with TRBJ2-3; perhaps D is TRBD1 or TRBD2 (5 bases each). The CDR3 extends over 15 amino acids. The V end lost 2 bases, the J end lost 2 bases, and 11 bases lay between the germline ends. The V gene's germline CDR1 is SGHTA and CDR2 FQGTGA. The CDR3 bases are TGTGCCAGCAGCTTATGGAGAGGGGCCACAGATACGCAGTATTTT. Protein: CASSLWRGATDTQYF.

The chain couples TRBV5-1 to TRBJ1-3; 7 nucleotides agree with TRBD1. The germline CDR1 and CDR2 sequences are SGHRS and YFSETQ. With V trimmed by 2 bases and J by 7 bases, 12 bases remained unmatched. This CDR3 is 16 amino acids long. The CDR3 DNA reads TGCGCCAGCAGCTTTCCCTCGGCAGGGGGTCGGAACACCATATATTTT. Protein product: CASSFPSAGGRNTIYF. Supplemented by reference TRBV5-1 and TRBJ1-3, the full variable domain reads KAGVTQTPRYLIKTRGQQVTLSCSPISGHRSVSWYQQTPGQGLQFLFEYFSETQRNKGNFPGRFSGRQFSNSRSEMNVSTLELGDSALYLCASSFPSAGGRNTIYFGEGSWLTVV.

As for this clonotype: This may come from a read error, since a much larger clone is one base off. The chain is built from TRBV29-1 and TRBJ2-5; tentative D call: TRBD1 (6 bases). CDR3 length: 10 amino acids. Trimming took 4 bases from V and 12 from J, leaving 12 bases between them. The V gene's germline CDR1 is SQVTM and CDR2 ANQGSEA. The CDR3 region has the DNA TGCAGCGTTGTAAACAGGGCGAAGTACTTC. It encodes CSVVNRAKYF.

This clonotype was detected once. A read error may explain this, as a much larger clone is one base away. The chain links TRBV2 to TRBJ2-7; D could derive from TRBD1 or TRBD2 (5 bases each). Per germline, CDR1 SNHLY and CDR2 FYNNEI. The V end lost 6 bases, the J end lost 5 bases, and 17 bases lay between the germline ends. CDR3 size: 14 residues. CDR3 bases: TGTGCCAGCAGAGAGGACGGCGTGGGGGACGAGCAGTACTTC. Translated: CASREDGVGDEQYF.

Notes on this clonotype: A much more abundant neighbour one base away suggests this may be a read error. The chain recombines TRBV18 with TRBJ2-5; D may be TRBD1 (6 bases). The CDR3 runs to 15 residues. Germline loops: CDR1 KGHSH, CDR2 LQKENI. CDR3 coding DNA: TGTGCCAGCTCACCGGCTCGGACAGTCCAAGAGACCCGGTACTTC. Protein: CASSPARTVQETRYF.

In its sample, this clonotype was seen a few times. This chain connects TRBV5-5 to TRBJ1-1; perhaps TRBD1 as D (6 bases). The germline V and J ends were trimmed by 1 base and 9 bases, with 22 bases remaining between them. There are 16 residues in the CDR3. Germline V gene data show CDR1 as SGHKS and CDR2 as YYEKEE (reference sequence). This chain's CDR3 is CASSLFFGTPLQKAFF. The CDR3 DNA sequence: TGTGCCAGCAGCTTGTTTTTTGGGACACCCCTCCAAAAAGCTTTCTTT.

J is TRBJ2-7 and V is TRBV7-2; 8 bases agree with TRBD2. The CDR3 loop spans 14 amino acids. Germline trimming cut 3 bases from V and 5 bases from J; bases unmatched to any gene: 6. The V gene's germline CDR1 is SGHTA and CDR2 FQGNSA. The CDR3: CASSFRGGPDEQYF. The DNA of the CDR3 is TGTGCCAGCAGCTTCCGCGGGGGGCCTGACGAGCAGTACTTC.

This clonotype was observed at least ten times. The chain is built from TRBV20-1 and TRBJ2-5; 9 nucleotides agree with TRBD2. V was clipped by 3 bases and J by 5 bases; unmatched bases: 10. The CDR3 loop spans 15 amino acids. In germline, CDR1 is DFQATT, CDR2 SNEGSKA (reference sequence). The CDR3 nucleotides are TGCAGTGCTAGTGCCCTAGCGGGGATGGGGGAGACCCAGTACTTC. Translating it yields CSASALAGMGETQYF.

The sample holds many counts of this clonotype. This chain links TRBV7-3 with TRBJ1-2; TRBD1 aligns across 7 bases. In germline, CDR1 is SGHTA, CDR2 FQGTGA. This CDR3 is 14 amino acids long. With V trimmed by 5 bases and J by 6 bases, 9 bases remained unmatched. CDR3 nucleotides: TGTGCCAGCAGCGTAGACAGGGCGGGAAATGGCTACACCTTC. Translation: CASSVDRAGNGYTF.

Only a few counts were recorded for this clonotype. V usage is TRBV12-3 or TRBV12-4 and J usage is TRBJ1-1, with TRBD1 as a possible D gene (6 bases). The CDR3 has 16 residues. Trimming stripped 6 bases from V and 0 bases from J, with 17 bases between. The CDR3 region is CASSRTARYMNTEAFF. The CDR3 nucleotides read TGTGCCAGCAGCCGGACAGCCCGCTACATGAACACTGAAGCTTTCTTT.

This chain joins TRBV20-1 and TRBJ1-1; D remains ambiguous. The length of the CDR3 is 12 residues. V was pared by 2 bases and J by 1 base, with 5 bases between. The germline V gene encodes CDR1 DFQATT and CDR2 SNEGSKA (reference sequence). DNA for the CDR3: TGCAGTGCTAGAAGGGCGAACACTGAAGCTTTCTTT. This encodes CSARRANTEAFF.

A note on this clonotype: This may come from a read error, since a much larger clone is one base off. V is TRBV9 and J is TRBJ2-1, with TRBD1 as a possible D gene (5 bases). Germline V lookup: CDR1 SGDLS, CDR2 YYNGEE. The CDR3 consists of 15 residues. The CDR3 bases are TGTGCCAGCAGTGAAGACAGAAGCTCCTACAATGGGCAGTTCTTC. Protein: CASSEDRSSYNGQFF. The variable domain in full, completed from reference TRBV9 and TRBJ2-1, reads DSGVTQTPKHLITATGQRVTLRCSPRSGDLSVYWYQQSLDQGLQFLIQYYNGEERAKGNILERFSAQQFPDLHSELNLSSLELGDSALYFCASSEDRSSYNGQFFGPGTRLTVL.

This clonotype has a count of ten or more. The chain recombines TRBV4-2 with TRBJ2-3; 8 nucleotides agree with TRBD2. The trim removed 1 base at V and 4 bases at J, leaving 10 bases unmatched. CDR1 is LGHNA and CDR2 is YNFKEQ in the germline V gene. This CDR3 spans 17 amino acids. Here the CDR3 reads CASSQVRDSGVADTQYF. For the CDR3, the DNA is TGTGCCAGCAGCCAAGTACGTGATAGCGGGGTCGCAGATACGCAGTATTTT.

This clonotype was recorded a few times. This sequence may be a read error, since a much larger clone differs from it by one base. The CDR3 here is CASSPGTSASNEQYF. In DNA form, the CDR3 reads TGTGCCAGCAGTCCCGGGACTAGCGCCTCGAATGAGCAGTACTTC. This rearrangement joins TRBV6-2 or TRBV6-3 to TRBJ2-5, with 10 bases fitting TRBD2. There are 15 residues in the CDR3. V shed 5 bases, J shed 11 bases, and the junction held 14 bases outside the gene matches. Per the germline V gene, CDR1 is MNHEY and CDR2 is SVGEGT.

At least ten counts were recorded for this clonotype. CDR3 protein: CASSQQPRYGYTF. For the CDR3, the DNA is TGTGCCAGCAGCCAACAACCGAGATATGGCTACACCTTC. The chain employs TRBV3-1 and TRBJ1-2; D is undetermined. The CDR3 is made up of 13 amino acids. V lost 2 bases and J 5 bases, leaving 9 bases between the germline ends. CDR1 LGHDT and CDR2 YNNKEL come from the germline V gene (reference sequence). The whole variable domain, remainder taken from reference TRBV3-1 and TRBJ1-2, is DTAVSQTPKYLVTQMGNDKSIKCEQNLGHDTMYWYKQDSKKFLKIMFSYNNKELIINETVPNRFSPKSPDKAHLNLHINSLELGDSAVYFCASSQQPRYGYTFGSGTRLTVV.

V gene TRBV2 combines with J gene TRBJ1-1, with D unclear. Germline loops: CDR1 SNHLY, CDR2 FYNNEI. V shed 1 base and J shed 5 bases, with 5 bases lying between them. This CDR3 contains 12 residues. In DNA form, the CDR3 reads TGTGCCAGCAGTGAAGTGGGAACTGAAGCTTTCTTT. This gives the protein CASSEVGTEAFF.

V is TRBV7-3 and J is TRBJ2-7; D perhaps matches TRBD2 (6 bases). The CDR3 loop spans 15 amino acids. Germline V gene data show CDR1 as SGHTA and CDR2 as FQGTGA. V lost 1 base and J 7 bases, leaving 17 bases between the germline ends. CDR3 bases: TGTGCCAGCAGCTTAAGGCCGGGGGTCTACAATGAGCAGTACTTC. Encoded protein: CASSLRPGVYNEQYF.

This clonotype was observed at least ten times. V and J are TRBV11-2 and TRBJ2-3; D assignment may be TRBD1 or TRBD2 (5 bases each). The CDR3 consists of 15 residues. CDR1 is SGHAT and CDR2 is FQNNGV in the germline V gene. Trimming shortened V by 4 bases and J by 3 bases, and 14 bases separated the two germline ends. The CDR3 protein is CASSWGWEPTDTQYF. The CDR3 DNA sequence: TGTGCCAGCAGCTGGGGGTGGGAACCGACAGATACGCAGTATTTT.

This sequence joins TRBV13 and TRBJ1-5; 8 bases are a match to TRBD1. V trimming: 5 bases; J trimming: 3 bases; junction bases outside the gene matches: 15. This CDR3 comprises 18 residues. Germline-derived CDR1 and CDR2 are PRHDT and FYEKMQ (reference sequence). CDR3 protein: CASSRSPRGQGPNQPQHF. The CDR3 DNA reads as TGTGCCAGCAGCCGTTCTCCAAGAGGACAGGGCCCCAATCAGCCCCAGCATTTT.

There are a few counts of this clonotype. The chain is built from TRBV3-1 and TRBJ1-6, with 8 bases matching TRBD1. Germline V lookup: CDR1 LGHDT, CDR2 YNNKEL (reference sequence). The junction had 3 bases not matched to a gene; V was cut back by 2 bases and J by 9 bases. The CDR3 contains 14 residues. This chain's CDR3 is CASSQRTGSSPLHF. CDR3 sequence (DNA): TGTGCCAGCAGCCAACGGACAGGGAGTTCACCCCTCCACTTT.

This clonotype has a count of ten or more. CDR3 nucleotides: TGTGCCAGCAGCTCTGGCAGGTTCTACGAGCAGTACTTC. It translates to CASSSGRFYEQYF. The chain has TRBV5-5 and TRBJ2-7; no definite D call. The germline V gene has CDR1 SGHKS and CDR2 YYEKEE (reference sequence). This CDR3 spans 13 amino acids. The V and J ends lost 3 bases and 3 bases respectively, with 10 bases between them.

The chain links TRBV5-1 to TRBJ2-7; TRBD2 matches 7 bases. The CDR3 is made up of 14 amino acids. Trimming took 3 bases from V and 3 from J; bases not matched to a gene: 6. Germline loops: CDR1 SGHRS, CDR2 YFSETQ. The CDR3: CASSSNGGIYEQYF. CDR3 sequence (DNA): TGCGCCAGCAGCTCAAACGGGGGGATCTACGAGCAGTACTTC.

In its sample, this clonotype was seen many times. The chain joins TRBV6-5 to TRBJ2-7; the match to TRBD1 covers 7 bases. V shed 9 bases and J 4 bases; nucleotides not matched to a gene: 12. The CDR3 is 14 residues long. The V gene's germline CDR1 is MNHEY and CDR2 SVGAGI. CDR3 in DNA: TGTGCCAGTATCCCTCCGGGACAGCCATACGAGCAGTACTTC. Translation: CASIPPGQPYEQYF.

In its sample, this clonotype was seen many times. The genes are TRBV13 and TRBJ2-3; 11 bases line up with TRBD2. J gave up 0 bases and V 5 bases, and 7 bases lay outside the gene matches. This CDR3 has 17 amino acids. Germline-derived CDR1 and CDR2 are PRHDT and FYEKMQ (reference sequence). CDR3 sequence: CASSPPGLAVSTDTQYF. For the CDR3, the DNA is TGTGCCAGCAGCCCTCCGGGACTAGCGGTTAGCACAGATACGCAGTATTTT.

This clonotype has a count of ten or more. The chain links TRBV20-1 to TRBJ1-4, with D unclear. Trimming removed 0 bases from V and 4 bases from J, with 9 bases in between. CDR1 is DFQATT, CDR2 SNEGSKA, per germline (reference sequence). The CDR3 spans 14 residues. CDR3 nucleotide sequence: TGCAGTGCTAGAGATAGGCTGTTTAATGAAAAACTGTTTTTT. This translates into CSARDRLFNEKLFF.

The chain couples TRBV20-1 to TRBJ1-4, with a weak D call TRBD1 (6 bases). CDR1 is DFQATT and CDR2 is SNEGSKA in the germline V gene (reference sequence). This CDR3 region has 13 residues. The V gene lost 2 bases and the J gene lost 8 bases, with 12 bases spanning the gap. The CDR3 sequence: CSARKGDREKLFF. The CDR3 coding sequence is TGCAGTGCTAGAAAGGGGGATCGGGAAAAACTGTTTTTT.

This clonotype was found a few times. The V and J genes are TRBV6-1 and TRBJ1-4; D remains unclear. CDR3 length: 13 residues. The V gene's germline CDR1 is MNHNS and CDR2 SASEGT. Trimming stripped 6 bases from V and 4 bases from J, with 9 bases between. DNA for the CDR3: TGTGCCAGCAGCAGGTCCTTTAATGAAAAACTGTTTTTT. Translating gives CASSRSFNEKLFF.

This clonotype was found many times. V usage is TRBV12-3 or TRBV12-4 and J usage is TRBJ2-3; unclear D gene. The V gene lost 0 bases and the J gene lost 8 bases, with 6 bases spanning the gap. The CDR3 runs to 12 residues. CDR3 amino acids: CASSLADLTQYF. The DNA of the CDR3 is TGTGCCAGCAGTTTAGCAGACCTTACGCAGTATTTT.